This TCR beta chain was profiled in a study of Ad26.COV2.S vaccination and SARS-CoV-2 variants (dated by TCRdb to about 2021). Turning to the overall study: Donors in the vaccine arm were drawn from COV1001, a multicentre, randomized, double-blind, placebo-controlled phase I-IIa trial testing Ad26.COV2.S in healthy adults. Dosing of Ad26.COV2.S was intramuscular, at either 5x10^10 or 1x10^11 viral particles, delivered as one shot or as two shots spaced 56 days apart. TCRbeta repertoire sequencing was used to assess the specificity and breadth of SARS-CoV-2-reactive T cell receptors after Ad26.COV2.S vaccination. A total of about 30 samples were included in the TCR-sequenced set, comprising some 20 Ad26.COV2.S vaccine recipients, 5 placebo recipients and 8 SARS-CoV-2 convalescent individuals. Trial participants were randomized into five groups of five, in which low-dose or high-dose Ad26.COV2.S was given once or twice, or placebo was given on both occasions. Blinding of investigators to trial group allocation was maintained during experiments and outcome assessment.

Looking up the germline V gene (reference sequence) yields CDR1 SEHNR and CDR2 FQNEAQ. Compared with germline, V lacks 5 bases and J lacks 8 bases; bases without a gene match: 8. Including the terminal cysteine and phenylalanine, the CDR3 comprises 14 residues. Solely the CDR3 DNA is kept, with 42 bases framed from the first base. According to the study, the label for this sample's treatment or condition signals: roughly 18 received Ad26.COV2.S at low or high dose, single or two shots; several received placebo; per-sample allocation not given. Repertoires of vaccine and placebo recipients were sequenced from samples collected on day 63 after the first injection. In Cohort 1b, about 27 adults aged 18-55 years were enrolled at a single site in Boston, USA, between 29 July and 7 August 2020. As a vaccine, Ad26.COV2.S was a replication-incompetent adenovirus type 26 vector that expressed a prefusion-stabilized SARS-CoV-2 spike protein derived from the original Wuhan strain.

Results the study describes overall, beyond this receptor: Spike-specific TCR breadth was higher in Ad26.COV2.S recipients than in placebo recipients (P = 0.0014). Comparable non-spike TCR breadth was observed between vaccine and placebo recipients, consistent with only spike being contained in the vaccine. Comparing responses between vaccine doses or regimens was not something the study was powered to do. Substantial breadth of spike-specific CD8+ and CD4+ T cell responses was reported after vaccination. It was noted by the authors that total T cell responses may have been underestimated by the TCR breadth and depth analyses.

TCRbeta CDR3 regions were sequenced with the immunoSEQ Assay. After extraction, genomic DNA underwent amplification by bias-controlled multiplex PCR, followed by high-throughput sequencing. The source study handled its data this way. To quantify the absolute abundance of every unique TCRbeta CDR3 region, sequences were collapsed and filtered. T cell fraction was estimated by normalization of TCRbeta template counts to usable DNA, with usable DNA being measured through amplification of reference genes present in all nucleated cells. Repertoire TCRs were annotated as SARS-CoV-2-specific by exact matching of V gene, CDR3 amino acid sequence and J gene to a known reactive TCR set. The reference SARS-CoV-2 TCR set was obtained from MIRA and was filtered for enrichment in COVID-19-positive ImmuneCODE repertoires, whereby public or cross-reactive TCRs were removed. Using the MIRA antigens, annotated TCRs were further analysed by specific ORF or by position within an ORF. Breadth was defined as the number of annotated unique rearrangements divided by the total number of unique productive rearrangements, and depth was defined as the summed frequency of the annotated unique rearrangements. Two-sided Wilcoxon rank-sum tests were applied when comparing TCR breadth between groups. The table comes from immuneACCESS by way of TCRdb, which keeps in-frame sequences with V and J called. Part of the clones is missing from these tables; in studies checked, under half for an unresolved V gene and the rest for unknown reasons. That table furnishes V, J and clone size, whereas the DNA furnished D and trimming. For this sample the table gives about 350,000 clones, of which approximately 86% were detected only once. The ten most abundant clones make up about 11% of the sample.

As regards this clone: Its binding antigen is unknown. No base quality information exists; no much larger clone differs at one position.

Sequencing used peripheral blood, obtained in a trial of Ad26.COV2.S vaccine versus placebo. The TCR sequence derives from a person aged 18 to 59 who received the Ad26.COV2.S COVID-19 vaccine or a placebo. The chain uses TRBV7-9 and TRBJ1-4, with 7 bases aligning to TRBD1. The nucleotides are TGTGCCAGCAGCCCGGACAGGTTGGGGGAAAAACTGTTTTTT. Its translation is CASSPDRLGEKLFF.